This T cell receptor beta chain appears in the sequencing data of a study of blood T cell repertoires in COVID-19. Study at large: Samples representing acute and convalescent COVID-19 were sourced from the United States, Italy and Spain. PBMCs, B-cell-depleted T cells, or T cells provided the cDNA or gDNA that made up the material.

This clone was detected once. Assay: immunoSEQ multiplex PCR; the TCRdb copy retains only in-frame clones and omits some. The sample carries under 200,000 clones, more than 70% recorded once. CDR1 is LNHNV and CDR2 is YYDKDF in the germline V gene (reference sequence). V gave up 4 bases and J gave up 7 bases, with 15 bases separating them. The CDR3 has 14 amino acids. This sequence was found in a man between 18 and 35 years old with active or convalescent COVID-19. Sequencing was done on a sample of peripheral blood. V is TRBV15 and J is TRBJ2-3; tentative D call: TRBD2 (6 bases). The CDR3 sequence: CATSNGGKTYTQYF. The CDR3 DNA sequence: TGTGCCACCAGCAACGGAGGGAAGACGTATACGCAGTATTTT.